A selection of T cell receptor beta chains follows, all from one sample in a study of technical replicates of blood from several donors. Assay: immunoSEQ multiplex PCR; the TCRdb copy retains only in-frame clones and omits some. The sample yields under 15,000 clones, around 79% seen once. Sequenced material: PBMCs. The origin of the receptors is a human donor in good health. Each CDR3 is given with its conserved first and last residue. D genes are given only for firm matches. Expanded clones are given a class, and other clones once, few, many or no size at all.

d_gene: .; j_gene: TRBJ1-1; abundance: .; v_gene: TRBV28; CDR3nt: TGTGCCAGCAGTACTCAGACAGTGGTTAACACTGAAGCTTTCTTT; CDR3aa: CASSTQTVVNTEAFF
d_gene: TRBD1; j_gene: TRBJ2-7; abundance: once; v_gene: TRBV6-1; CDR3nt: TGTGCCAGCAAAGAACCGACAGGGGGGTACGAGCAGTACTTC; CDR3aa: CASKEPTGGYEQYF
d_gene: TRBD1; j_gene: TRBJ2-7; abundance: once; v_gene: TRBV5-1; CDR3nt: TGCGCCAGCAGCTTGACAGGGGGCGTCGAGCAGTACTTC; CDR3aa: CASSLTGGVEQYF
d_gene: TRBD2; j_gene: TRBJ2-5; abundance: .; v_gene: TRBV27; CDR3nt: TGTGCCAGCAGTCTACTAGCGTTTGGGGGAGTAGAGACCCAGTACTTC; CDR3aa: CASSLLAFGGVETQYF
d_gene: TRBD1; j_gene: TRBJ1-1; abundance: .; v_gene: TRBV18; CDR3nt: TGTGCCAGCTCACCAGGACAGGGGACAGAAGCTTTCTTT; CDR3aa: CASSPGQGTEAFF
d_gene: TRBD2; j_gene: TRBJ2-1; abundance: .; v_gene: TRBV25-1; CDR3nt: TGTGCCAGCAGTGATCATCAGCGGGAGGTAGGGGAGCAGTTCTTC; CDR3aa: CASSDHQREVGEQFF
d_gene: TRBD2; j_gene: TRBJ2-3; abundance: .; v_gene: TRBV5-6; CDR3nt: TGTGCCAGCAGCTTGACGGTAGCGGGAGGCCACAATACGCAGTATTTT; CDR3aa: CASSLTVAGGHNTQYF
d_gene: TRBD1; j_gene: TRBJ2-1; abundance: .; v_gene: TRBV5-1; CDR3nt: TGCGCCAGCAGCGTGGACAGGGGGAATGAGCAGTTCTTC; CDR3aa: CASSVDRGNEQFF
d_gene: .; j_gene: TRBJ2-7; abundance: .; v_gene: TRBV2; CDR3nt: TGTGCCAGCAGTGCAGGGGCAGGGCGACGCGAGCAGTACTTC; CDR3aa: CASSAGAGRREQYF
d_gene: TRBD2; j_gene: TRBJ2-3; abundance: .; v_gene: TRBV5-1; CDR3nt: TGCGCCAGCAGCTTGGTCGGCGGGAGAGCATCAGATACGCAGTATTTT; CDR3aa: CASSLVGGRASDTQYF
d_gene: .; j_gene: TRBJ1-4; abundance: .; v_gene: TRBV6-1; CDR3nt: TGTGCCAGCAGTCAAAATGAAAAACTGTTTTTT; CDR3aa: CASSQNEKLFF
d_gene: .; j_gene: TRBJ2-2; abundance: .; v_gene: TRBV21-1; CDR3nt: TGTGCCAGCACTCGACTAGCGGGAGCAGTCGGGGAGCTGTTTTTT; CDR3aa: CASTRLAGAVGELFF
d_gene: TRBD1; j_gene: TRBJ1-2; abundance: few; v_gene: TRBV27; CDR3nt: TGTGCCAGCAGTTCAGACAGGGGTGGCTACACCTTC; CDR3aa: CASSSDRGGYTF
d_gene: TRBD1; j_gene: TRBJ2-3; abundance: .; v_gene: TRBV27; CDR3nt: TGTGCCAGCAGTTTAGACAGGGGTACCACAGATACGCAGTATTTT; CDR3aa: CASSLDRGTTDTQYF
d_gene: TRBD2; j_gene: TRBJ2-3; abundance: .; v_gene: TRBV7-6; CDR3nt: TGTGCCAGCAGCTTAGGAACTAGCGGGTACACAGATACGCAGTATTTT; CDR3aa: CASSLGTSGYTDTQYF
d_gene: TRBD2; j_gene: TRBJ2-1; abundance: .; v_gene: TRBV7-8; CDR3nt: TGTGCCAGCAGCTCCGGAAGGCGGGGGGCCTACAATGAGCAGTTCTTC; CDR3aa: CASSSGRRGAYNEQFF
d_gene: .; j_gene: TRBJ1-1; abundance: .; v_gene: TRBV30; CDR3nt: TGTGCCTGGAGTGTGGGTCTGGGGAGCACTGAAGCTTTCTTT; CDR3aa: CAWSVGLGSTEAFF
d_gene: .; j_gene: TRBJ2-1; abundance: once; v_gene: TRBV2; CDR3nt: TGTGCCAGCCGATGGATTCAAACGGGAGAGACGTTCTTC; CDR3aa: CASRWIQTGETFF
d_gene: .; j_gene: TRBJ2-7; abundance: .; v_gene: TRBV5-1; CDR3nt: TGCGCCAGCAGCCCCAGTGCGGGCTACGAGCAGTACTTC; CDR3aa: CASSPSAGYEQYF
d_gene: .; j_gene: TRBJ2-7; abundance: .; v_gene: TRBV5-1; CDR3nt: TGCGCCAGCAGCTTGGCCCCACCTGGGGGCAGTCCCTACGAGCAGTACTTC; CDR3aa: CASSLAPPGGSPYEQYF
d_gene: TRBD1; j_gene: TRBJ2-7; abundance: few; v_gene: TRBV27; CDR3nt: TGTGCCAGCAGTCCCCGGACAGGGACCTACGAGCAGTACTTC; CDR3aa: CASSPRTGTYEQYF
d_gene: .; j_gene: TRBJ2-3; abundance: .; v_gene: TRBV30; CDR3nt: TGTGCCTGGAGTCCCCTATCAACCAGCACAGATACGCAGTATTTT; CDR3aa: CAWSPLSTSTDTQYF
d_gene: .; j_gene: TRBJ2-7; abundance: .; v_gene: TRBV6-5; CDR3nt: TGTGCCAGCAGGTACGACCCCTCGGGGACTCCCTACGAGCAGTACTTC; CDR3aa: CASRYDPSGTPYEQYF
d_gene: TRBD2; j_gene: TRBJ2-7; abundance: .; v_gene: TRBV11-2; CDR3nt: TGTGCCAGCAGCTTAGTACTAGCGGGAGTCTACGAGCAGTACTTC; CDR3aa: CASSLVLAGVYEQYF
d_gene: TRBD2; j_gene: TRBJ2-7; abundance: .; v_gene: TRBV4-2; CDR3nt: TGTGCCAGCAGCCGCGAACTAGCGGGGGTGTCCCACGAGCAGTACTTC; CDR3aa: CASSRELAGVSHEQYF
d_gene: .; j_gene: TRBJ1-1; abundance: .; v_gene: TRBV28; CDR3nt: TGTGCCAGCAGTCGAGCAACAGGTTTTACTGAAGCTTTCTTT; CDR3aa: CASSRATGFTEAFF
d_gene: .; j_gene: TRBJ1-2; abundance: once; v_gene: TRBV28; CDR3nt: TGTGCCAGCAGGACCCCGGGGGGGGATAAATATGGCTACACCTTC; CDR3aa: CASRTPGGDKYGYTF
d_gene: TRBD2; j_gene: TRBJ2-1; abundance: .; v_gene: TRBV19; CDR3nt: TGTGCCAGTAGTATAGATTATAGCGGGAGGGCCGGCGCCTACAATGAGCAGTTCTTC; CDR3aa: CASSIDYSGRAGAYNEQFF
d_gene: .; j_gene: TRBJ1-1; abundance: .; v_gene: TRBV14; CDR3nt: TGTGCCAGCAGCAAACGCAGTTTGGGGGGTGAGGGAGCTTTCTTT; CDR3aa: CASSKRSLGGEGAFF
d_gene: .; j_gene: TRBJ1-1; abundance: .; v_gene: TRBV14; CDR3nt: TGTGCCAGCAGCCAAGTGGGGCGAATTGAAGCTTTCTTT; CDR3aa: CASSQVGRIEAFF
d_gene: .; j_gene: TRBJ1-2; abundance: .; v_gene: TRBV30; CDR3nt: TGTGCCTGGAGTGAAAACAGCTATGGCTACACCTTC; CDR3aa: CAWSENSYGYTF
d_gene: TRBD1; j_gene: TRBJ2-2; abundance: .; v_gene: TRBV15; CDR3nt: TGTGCCACCAGCGGGGACAGGGAGGCGAGCACCGGGGAGCTGTTTTTT; CDR3aa: CATSGDREASTGELFF
d_gene: .; j_gene: TRBJ2-3; abundance: once; v_gene: TRBV19; CDR3nt: TGTGCCACGAGCAGGGGCGGGGGCGAGGGTACAGATACGCAGTATTTT; CDR3aa: CATSRGGGEGTDTQYF
d_gene: .; j_gene: TRBJ1-2; abundance: .; v_gene: TRBV30; CDR3nt: TGTGCCTGGCCCGCCGGGGGGGCGGATATCCTTGGCTACACCTTC; CDR3aa: CAWPAGGADILGYTF
d_gene: .; j_gene: TRBJ2-5; abundance: once; v_gene: TRBV18; CDR3nt: TGTGCCAGCTCACCCGTGGGGGCCGGGGACCAAGAGACCCAGTACTTC; CDR3aa: CASSPVGAGDQETQYF
d_gene: .; j_gene: TRBJ1-5; abundance: .; v_gene: TRBV28; CDR3nt: TGTGCCAGCCGACAAGACACGTATCAGCCCCAGCATTTT; CDR3aa: CASRQDTYQPQHF
d_gene: TRBD2; j_gene: TRBJ2-1; abundance: .; v_gene: TRBV2; CDR3nt: TGTGCCAGCAGTGAACCAGCGGGGGTTTACAATGAGCAGTTCTTC; CDR3aa: CASSEPAGVYNEQFF
d_gene: .; j_gene: TRBJ1-2; abundance: .; v_gene: TRBV5-4; CDR3nt: TGTGCCAGCCGACCAGGAAAGACCTATGGCTACACCTTC; CDR3aa: CASRPGKTYGYTF
d_gene: .; j_gene: TRBJ2-4; abundance: .; v_gene: TRBV10-1; CDR3nt: TGCGCCAGCAGTGAGGGACAGAATATAGCCAAAAACATTCAGTACTTC; CDR3aa: CASSEGQNIAKNIQYF
d_gene: .; j_gene: TRBJ2-2; abundance: once; v_gene: TRBV5-6; CDR3nt: TGTGCCAGCAGCTTGCGGGTTGGATTCGGGGAGCTGTTTTTT; CDR3aa: CASSLRVGFGELFF
d_gene: .; j_gene: TRBJ2-6; abundance: few; v_gene: TRBV6-4; CDR3nt: TGTGCCAGCAGTGAGGAGGGGGCAGGTGGGGCCAACGTCCTGACTTTC; CDR3aa: CASSEEGAGGANVLTF
d_gene: TRBD1; j_gene: TRBJ1-2; abundance: .; v_gene: TRBV5-6; CDR3nt: TGTGCCAGCAGCTTAGGACAGGCCGATGGCTACACCTTC; CDR3aa: CASSLGQADGYTF
d_gene: .; j_gene: TRBJ2-7; abundance: once; v_gene: TRBV7-8; CDR3nt: TGTGCCAGCAGCTTAATCTTCGAGCAGTACTTC; CDR3aa: CASSLIFEQYF
d_gene: TRBD1; j_gene: TRBJ1-1; abundance: .; v_gene: TRBV19; CDR3nt: TGTGCCAGTAGCCCACAGGGGGCGAACACTGAAGCTTTCTTT; CDR3aa: CASSPQGANTEAFF
d_gene: TRBD1; j_gene: TRBJ1-2; abundance: .; v_gene: TRBV19; CDR3nt: TGTGCCAGTGGAACGGGACAGGGGTCGGGTGGCTACACCTTC; CDR3aa: CASGTGQGSGGYTF
d_gene: .; j_gene: TRBJ2-1; abundance: .; v_gene: TRBV6-5; CDR3nt: TGTGCCAGCCAGGAGAGTGGGAGCTCCTACAATGAGCAGTTCTTC; CDR3aa: CASQESGSSYNEQFF
d_gene: .; j_gene: TRBJ2-1; abundance: .; v_gene: TRBV4-2; CDR3nt: TGTGCCAGCAGCCTTGATTCGGCGCAGGGGGGCAATGAGCAGTTCTTC; CDR3aa: CASSLDSAQGGNEQFF
d_gene: .; j_gene: TRBJ2-5; abundance: .; v_gene: TRBV15; CDR3nt: TGTGCCACCAGCAGAGGCCCCCAGCAAGAGACCCAGTACTTC; CDR3aa: CATSRGPQQETQYF
d_gene: TRBD1; j_gene: TRBJ2-1; abundance: .; v_gene: TRBV10-1; CDR3nt: TGCGCCAGCAGTGACGGAGGGACAGGCTATGAGCAGTTCTTC; CDR3aa: CASSDGGTGYEQFF
d_gene: TRBD2; j_gene: TRBJ2-5; abundance: few; v_gene: TRBV4-2; CDR3nt: TGTGCCAGCAGCCCATCACTAGCGGGAGAGACCCAGTACTTC; CDR3aa: CASSPSLAGETQYF
d_gene: TRBD2; j_gene: TRBJ2-1; abundance: .; v_gene: TRBV2; CDR3nt: TGTGCCAGCAGTCATAGGACTAGCGGGAGTAGCGATGAGCAGTTCTTC; CDR3aa: CASSHRTSGSSDEQFF
d_gene: .; j_gene: TRBJ2-2; abundance: .; v_gene: TRBV5-8; CDR3nt: TGTGCCAGCAGCCCACAGGACAGAAACACCGGGGAGCTGTTTTTT; CDR3aa: CASSPQDRNTGELFF
d_gene: TRBD1; j_gene: TRBJ1-5; abundance: .; v_gene: TRBV11-2; CDR3nt: TGTGCCAGCAGCTTAGAACAGGGGAGCAATCAGCCCCAGCATTTT; CDR3aa: CASSLEQGSNQPQHF
d_gene: TRBD1; j_gene: TRBJ2-3; abundance: .; v_gene: TRBV30; CDR3nt: TGTGCCTGGAGTGACGGACAGGGCTTCACAGATACGCAGTATTTT; CDR3aa: CAWSDGQGFTDTQYF
d_gene: .; j_gene: TRBJ1-1; abundance: .; v_gene: TRBV2; CDR3nt: TGTGCCAGCAGTGAAAGAGGCAGCCTGAACACTGAAGCTTTCTTT; CDR3aa: CASSERGSLNTEAFF